This TCR beta chain stems from a study of blood T cell repertoires in COVID-19. Study background: Material from acute and convalescent COVID-19 was sourced from the United States, Italy and Spain. Sample material is recorded as cDNA or gDNA derived from T cells, B-cell-depleted T cells, or PBMCs.

How the authors handled the data: Nucleated cell number was recorded as an estimate derived from reference gene primer amplification. The table came from immunoSEQ multiplex PCR; TCRdb's copy has only in-frame clones and leaves some out. The V and J calls and clone size are taken from that table; D and trimming were inferred from the DNA. The sample has hundreds of thousands of clones, 70% to 90% seen once. The specimen sequenced was peripheral blood. This clonotype was sampled from a man aged 18-30 years with active or convalescent COVID-19.

CDR3 loop: CASSPSGTSGASSYNEQFF. The DNA of the CDR3 is TGTGCCAGCAGTCCATCCGGGACTAGCGGGGCGAGCTCCTACAATGAGCAGTTCTTC. The chain couples TRBV6-4 to TRBJ2-1; 13 bases are shared with TRBD2. The junction had 10 bases not matched to a gene; V was cut back by 5 bases and J by 0 bases. The length of the CDR3 is 19 residues. The germline V gene encodes CDR1 MRHNA and CDR2 SNTAGT.